This T cell receptor (beta chain) was obtained from a study of T cell responses to AZD1222 COVID-19 vaccine. Study details: Pooled in the analysis were second doses at about 4 or about 12 weeks.

The CDR3 contains 15 residues. Germline loops: CDR1 ENHRY, CDR2 SYGVKD. V lost 2 bases and J 4 bases, leaving 15 bases between the germline ends. Points on this clone: Its antigen is still unknown.

Study-wide points: It should be noted that donors were predominantly white British and more often female, and clonal diversity was possibly underestimated. Regions 160-218 and 743-854 held dominance among vaccine-associated CD4 TCRs, which spanned spike. Spike-specific TCR depth and breadth grew after two AZD1222 doses.

Data came from immunoSEQ multiplex PCR; TCRdb stores just in-frame clones and leaves some out. The sample gives fewer than 200,000 clones, about nine tenths of which show up once; 5% to 7% is in the top ten. This clonotype was obtained from an adult in good health. Material: peripheral blood, obtained on day 0 of AZD1222 vaccination. This sequence joins TRBV10-3 and TRBJ2-7; TRBD2 might be the D (6 bases). This CDR3 is CAISEGGTSLYEQYF. Here the CDR3 DNA reads TGTGCCATCAGTGAGGGGGGGACCTCCCTTTACGAGCAGTACTTC.